These 2 T cell receptor beta chains originate from one sample sequenced in a study of lymphopenia after photon versus proton radiotherapy. The protocol was immunoSEQ multiplex PCR, while the TCRdb copy is restricted to in-frame clones and leaves out a portion. The sample lists 70,000 or so clones; 85% to 95% were seen once. The source was peripheral blood, collected from a patient treated with photon-based radiotherapy. The origin of the receptors is a middle-aged woman with cholangiocarcinoma.

The chain recombines TRBV29-1 with TRBJ2-7; 7 bases map to TRBD1. From germline, CDR1 is SQVTM and CDR2 ANQGSEA. V lost 6 bases, J lost 6 bases, and 8 bases stayed unmatched. The CDR3 consists of 12 residues. The DNA for the CDR3 is TGCAGCGTCCGACAGGGAGTCGGCGAGCAGTACTTC. This sequence encodes CSVRQGVGEQYF.

V is TRBV7-8 and J is TRBJ1-1; tentative D call: TRBD1 (5 bases). CDR1 is SGHVS, CDR2 FQNEAQ, per germline. V dropped 5 bases and J dropped 1 base, with 17 bases sitting between them. The CDR3 spans 16 residues. This CDR3 is CASSPGTWEGNTEAFF. The CDR3 bases are TGTGCCAGCAGCCCCGGGACGTGGGAAGGGAACACTGAAGCTTTCTTT.